This TCR beta chain was recorded in a study of OX40 agonist ivuxolimab in advanced cancers. Across the study: The treatment was a fully human IgG2 OX40 agonist, ivuxolimab. Study findings and constraints: In a subset of nonresponders, normalized T-cell clonal expansion was also low.

This CDR3 contains 16 residues. Germline V gene data show CDR1 as MNHEY and CDR2 as SMNVEV (reference sequence). V lost 3 bases and J 7 bases, leaving 16 bases between the germline ends. In regard to this clone: Its specificity is unknown.

The repertoire was sequenced with immunoSEQ multiplex PCR; TCRdb's copy has only in-frame clones and lacks some. The repertoire consists of some 70,000 clones, with approximately 81% occurring once and the leading ten covering around 2.1%. The chain links TRBV27 to TRBJ1-6; D gene unclear. The sequence came from an adult with an advanced solid tumor such as melanoma, head and neck, liver or kidney cancer. The sample consisted of CD4+ or CD8+ T cells sorted from blood, taken in a trial of the OX40 agonist ivuxolimab. The CDR3 DNA reads as TGTGCCAGCAGTTTTCGTCCTCGACAAGCAAATTCACCCCTCCACTTT. The encoded protein is CASSFRPRQANSPLHF.